The rows below give T cell receptor beta chains drawn from one sample of a study of cytomegalovirus exposure and HLA in healthy donors. Generated by immunoSEQ multiplex PCR, the TCRdb table keeps only in-frame clones and is missing some. The sample yields roughly 130,000 clones, around 90% seen once. Material for sequencing was PBMCs. These receptors all come from a woman in her forties in good health and CMV-seronegative. CDR3s include the opening cysteine and the closing phenylalanine or tryptophan. D genes are given only for firm matches. Only part of the rows carry a size: once, few, many, or a class if the clone is expanded.

v_call: TRBV6-5
j_call: TRBJ1-5
d_call: -
clone_size: -
cdr3_nt: TGTGCCAGCAATTCTGAGGGACCCCAGCATTTT
cdr3_aa: CASNSEGPQHF

v_call: TRBV28
j_call: TRBJ2-5
d_call: TRBD1
clone_size: once
cdr3_nt: TGTGCCAGTCGAACAGGGGTCCAAGAGACCCAGTACTTC
cdr3_aa: CASRTGVQETQYF

v_call: TRBV5-1
j_call: TRBJ1-1
d_call: -
clone_size: -
cdr3_nt: TGCGCCAGCAGCTTTAGTCAGGGGCTACCGAACACTGAAGCTTTCTTT
cdr3_aa: CASSFSQGLPNTEAFF

v_call: TRBV6-5
j_call: TRBJ2-7
d_call: -
clone_size: -
cdr3_nt: TGTGCCAGCAGTTACTCTTCAGGCTTCGAGCAGTACTTC
cdr3_aa: CASSYSSGFEQYF

v_call: TRBV4-2
j_call: TRBJ1-5
d_call: -
clone_size: -
cdr3_nt: TGTGCCAGCAGCCAAGATTCGGGGGGGGCCAATCAGCCCCAGCATTTT
cdr3_aa: CASSQDSGGANQPQHF

v_call: TRBV12-2
j_call: TRBJ2-3
d_call: -
clone_size: -
cdr3_nt: TGTGCAAGTCGCTTAGCGTTGACAGGACAAGAGGGTACGCAGTATTTT
cdr3_aa: CASRLALTGQEGTQYF

v_call: TRBV6-9
j_call: TRBJ1-3
d_call: -
clone_size: once
cdr3_nt: TGTGCCAGCAGTTGCAAGGGGCCTGGAAACACCATATATTTT
cdr3_aa: CASSCKGPGNTIYF

v_call: TRBV6-1
j_call: TRBJ2-7
d_call: -
clone_size: -
cdr3_nt: TGTGCCAGCACCTCGGGGTGGGACGAGCAGTACTTC
cdr3_aa: CASTSGWDEQYF

v_call: TRBV29-1
j_call: TRBJ2-1
d_call: TRBD2
clone_size: -
cdr3_nt: TGCAGCGTTGGGGGACTAGCGGGTGGGATCTCCTACAATGAGCAGTTCTTC
cdr3_aa: CSVGGLAGGISYNEQFF

v_call: TRBV11-2
j_call: TRBJ2-2
d_call: -
clone_size: few
cdr3_nt: TGTGCCAGCAGCCTCGTAAGGGAGCTGTTTTTT
cdr3_aa: CASSLVRELFF

v_call: TRBV18
j_call: TRBJ2-5
d_call: -
clone_size: once
cdr3_nt: TGTGCCAGCTCACCAGCACAGCCAGAAGAGACCCAGTACTTC
cdr3_aa: CASSPAQPEETQYF

v_call: TRBV11-3
j_call: TRBJ2-7
d_call: TRBD2
clone_size: -
cdr3_nt: TGTGCCAGCAGCCGGACTAGCGGGAGGGTAATTCGAACCTACGAGCAGTACTTC
cdr3_aa: CASSRTSGRVIRTYEQYF

v_call: TRBV10-3
j_call: TRBJ1-3
d_call: -
clone_size: -
cdr3_nt: TGTGCCATCAGCCGGGGGGGCGCTGGAAACACCATATATTTT
cdr3_aa: CAISRGGAGNTIYF

v_call: TRBV2
j_call: TRBJ2-6
d_call: -
clone_size: -
cdr3_nt: TGTGCCAGCAGACCAGGACTCCTTCATTCTGGGGCCAACGTCCTGACTTTC
cdr3_aa: CASRPGLLHSGANVLTF

v_call: TRBV18
j_call: TRBJ2-7
d_call: TRBD2
clone_size: -
cdr3_nt: TGTGCCAGCTCAACGGGCGGGGGGGTACCCTACGAGCAGTACTTC
cdr3_aa: CASSTGGGVPYEQYF

v_call: TRBV6-6
j_call: TRBJ2-3
d_call: -
clone_size: -
cdr3_nt: TGTGCCAGCCTGGGCAGGATCACAGATACGCAGTATTTT
cdr3_aa: CASLGRITDTQYF

v_call: TRBV5-4
j_call: TRBJ2-1
d_call: -
clone_size: -
cdr3_nt: TGTGCCAGCAGCGGCCGGGGTAACCTTCTAGGTCTGGGTGAGCAGTTCTTC
cdr3_aa: CASSGRGNLLGLGEQFF

v_call: TRBV10-3
j_call: TRBJ2-5
d_call: TRBD2
clone_size: -
cdr3_nt: TGTGCCATCAGTGACGCCCTAGCGGGAGGGCCTAGGGAGACCCAGTACTTC
cdr3_aa: CAISDALAGGPRETQYF

v_call: TRBV28
j_call: TRBJ2-7
d_call: -
clone_size: -
cdr3_nt: TGTGCCAGCAACCGCGGCTCCTACGAGCAGTACTTC
cdr3_aa: CASNRGSYEQYF

v_call: TRBV6-5
j_call: TRBJ1-1
d_call: -
clone_size: -
cdr3_nt: TGTGCCAGCAGCCCAGGGGTCTATCCCCAAACTGAAGCTTTCTTT
cdr3_aa: CASSPGVYPQTEAFF

v_call: TRBV7-7
j_call: TRBJ2-7
d_call: TRBD1
clone_size: -
cdr3_nt: TGTGCTAGCAGCCCCGGGACAGGGGGCGACGAGCAGTACTTC
cdr3_aa: CASSPGTGGDEQYF

v_call: TRBV6-5
j_call: TRBJ2-7
d_call: -
clone_size: -
cdr3_nt: TGTGCCAGCAGTGTACAGGATTTCTACGAGCAGTACTTC
cdr3_aa: CASSVQDFYEQYF

v_call: TRBV2
j_call: TRBJ2-5
d_call: -
clone_size: once
cdr3_nt: TGTGCCAGCAGTGAATCCGGCCAAGAGACCCAGTACTTC
cdr3_aa: CASSESGQETQYF

v_call: TRBV4-2
j_call: TRBJ1-2
d_call: -
clone_size: -
cdr3_nt: TGTGCCAGCAGCCAAGTAATAGCAGAAGTCTATGGCTACACCTTC
cdr3_aa: CASSQVIAEVYGYTF

v_call: TRBV7-6
j_call: TRBJ2-3
d_call: -
clone_size: -
cdr3_nt: TGTGCCAGCAGCTTAGCGCCTAGCGCGAGATATACGCAGTATTTT
cdr3_aa: CASSLAPSARYTQYF

v_call: TRBV4-3
j_call: TRBJ2-2
d_call: TRBD2
clone_size: -
cdr3_nt: TGCGCCAGCAGCCAAGATGGACTAGCGGGAGGGCGCAGCACCGGGGAGCTGTTTTTT
cdr3_aa: CASSQDGLAGGRSTGELFF

v_call: TRBV5-1
j_call: TRBJ1-2
d_call: TRBD1
clone_size: -
cdr3_nt: TGCGCCACCTCACTGAGGTCGGGGGCAGGGGGTGACTATGGCTACACCTTC
cdr3_aa: CATSLRSGAGGDYGYTF

v_call: TRBV10-3
j_call: TRBJ1-5
d_call: -
clone_size: -
cdr3_nt: TGTGCCATCAGTGAGAGGTCGGGGGGTGGGAGCAATCAGCCCCAGCATTTT
cdr3_aa: CAISERSGGGSNQPQHF

v_call: TRBV28
j_call: TRBJ2-7
d_call: TRBD1
clone_size: -
cdr3_nt: TGTGCCAGCAGCGGACAGGGGGAGATATACGAGCAGTACTTC
cdr3_aa: CASSGQGEIYEQYF

v_call: TRBV5-1
j_call: TRBJ1-1
d_call: TRBD1
clone_size: -
cdr3_nt: TGCGCCAGCAGCTTGGCCGGGACAGTTGAAGCTTTCTTT
cdr3_aa: CASSLAGTVEAFF

v_call: TRBV27
j_call: TRBJ2-7
d_call: TRBD2
clone_size: -
cdr3_nt: TGTGCCAGCAGTTTACAAGCTCTAGCGGGAGGGCCGTACGAGCAGTACTTC
cdr3_aa: CASSLQALAGGPYEQYF

v_call: TRBV6-6
j_call: TRBJ1-1
d_call: -
clone_size: -
cdr3_nt: TGTGCCAGCAGTCCGGGAGCGGGGAGGACCAACACTGAAGCTTTCTTT
cdr3_aa: CASSPGAGRTNTEAFF

v_call: TRBV10-3
j_call: TRBJ2-3
d_call: TRBD1
clone_size: -
cdr3_nt: TGTGCCATCAGTGAGGGTCTCGGACAGGGTTCCACCACAGATACGCAGTATTTT
cdr3_aa: CAISEGLGQGSTTDTQYF

v_call: TRBV6-5
j_call: TRBJ2-2
d_call: -
clone_size: -
cdr3_nt: TGTGCCAGCAGCCAGGGGTGGTGGGAAACCGGGGAGCTGTTTTTT
cdr3_aa: CASSQGWWETGELFF

v_call: TRBV9
j_call: TRBJ2-3
d_call: -
clone_size: -
cdr3_nt: TGTGCCAGCAGCGTAGCACTAGCAGCTAGCACAGATACGCAGTATTTT
cdr3_aa: CASSVALAASTDTQYF

v_call: TRBV5-1
j_call: TRBJ2-7
d_call: -
clone_size: -
cdr3_nt: TGCGCCAGCAGCTTCGGCCAGGGGAACACCTACGAGCAGTACTTC
cdr3_aa: CASSFGQGNTYEQYF

v_call: TRBV7-6
j_call: TRBJ2-2
d_call: -
clone_size: -
cdr3_nt: TGTGCCAGCAGCTTAGTTCGGGGTGGGGAGCTGTTTTTT
cdr3_aa: CASSLVRGGELFF

v_call: TRBV5-4
j_call: TRBJ2-4
d_call: TRBD2
clone_size: once
cdr3_nt: TGTGCCAGCAGCCCGGGGGGGGCCGGGGCCAAAAACATTCAGTACTTC
cdr3_aa: CASSPGGAGAKNIQYF

v_call: TRBV29-1
j_call: TRBJ1-1
d_call: -
clone_size: few
cdr3_nt: TGCAGCGTTGAGGGGGCATCCGAAGCTTTCTTT
cdr3_aa: CSVEGASEAFF

v_call: TRBV4-2
j_call: TRBJ1-2
d_call: TRBD1
clone_size: -
cdr3_nt: TGTGCCAGCAGCCATGACAGGGACCTAGGCCATGGCTACACCTTC
cdr3_aa: CASSHDRDLGHGYTF

v_call: TRBV4-1
j_call: TRBJ2-7
d_call: TRBD1
clone_size: -
cdr3_nt: TGCGCCAGCAGCCATAACAGGGGAGAGCAGTACTTC
cdr3_aa: CASSHNRGEQYF

v_call: TRBV7-9
j_call: TRBJ2-1
d_call: TRBD2
clone_size: -
cdr3_nt: TGTGCCAGCAGCTTAGCGCATAGCGGGAGAACGAATGAGCAGTTCTTC
cdr3_aa: CASSLAHSGRTNEQFF

v_call: TRBV5-6
j_call: TRBJ1-3
d_call: -
clone_size: -
cdr3_nt: TGTGCCAGCACCCGAGGCCCGGCTGCTGGAAACACCATATATTTT
cdr3_aa: CASTRGPAAGNTIYF

v_call: TRBV5-1
j_call: TRBJ1-3
d_call: -
clone_size: once
cdr3_nt: TGCGCCAGCAGCCCCCCGTTGGGAAACACCATATATTTT
cdr3_aa: CASSPPLGNTIYF

v_call: TRBV4-1
j_call: TRBJ1-4
d_call: -
clone_size: few
cdr3_nt: TGCGCCAGCAGGCCCCTGTTTTTGAGAGGAGGTAGTGAAAAACTGTTTTTT
cdr3_aa: CASRPLFLRGGSEKLFF

v_call: TRBV28
j_call: TRBJ1-2
d_call: TRBD1
clone_size: -
cdr3_nt: TGTGCCAGCAGTTCAAGACAGGGTCGAGGCTACACCTTC
cdr3_aa: CASSSRQGRGYTF

v_call: TRBV6-5
j_call: TRBJ2-2
d_call: -
clone_size: -
cdr3_nt: TGTGCCAGCACTATGAACACCGGGGAGCTGTTTTTT
cdr3_aa: CASTMNTGELFF

v_call: TRBV6-6
j_call: TRBJ2-7
d_call: TRBD1
clone_size: -
cdr3_nt: TGTGCCAGCAGCCGACAGGGCTCCTACGAGCAGTACTTC
cdr3_aa: CASSRQGSYEQYF

v_call: TRBV27
j_call: TRBJ2-1
d_call: -
clone_size: -
cdr3_nt: TGTGCCAGCAGTGGAGGACTTGCCGATGAGCAGTTCTTC
cdr3_aa: CASSGGLADEQFF

v_call: TRBV4-1
j_call: TRBJ2-5
d_call: -
clone_size: -
cdr3_nt: TGCGCCAGCAGCCAACCCCAGAGGGGGCAAGAGACCCAGTACTTC
cdr3_aa: CASSQPQRGQETQYF

v_call: TRBV28
j_call: TRBJ1-1
d_call: TRBD1
clone_size: -
cdr3_nt: TGTGCCAGCAGTTCTTTACCCTACCGGGACAGGGATACTGAAGCTTTCTTT
cdr3_aa: CASSSLPYRDRDTEAFF

v_call: TRBV29-1
j_call: TRBJ2-1
d_call: TRBD2
clone_size: -
cdr3_nt: TGCAGTCACTCTGGGCTAGCGGGAGATCCTGAGCAGTTCTTC
cdr3_aa: CSHSGLAGDPEQFF

v_call: TRBV4-1
j_call: TRBJ2-7
d_call: TRBD2
clone_size: few
cdr3_nt: TGCGCCAGCAGCCAAGAAAGGGGACTAGCAGCGACCTACGAGCAGTACTTC
cdr3_aa: CASSQERGLAATYEQYF

v_call: TRBV27
j_call: TRBJ2-1
d_call: -
clone_size: -
cdr3_nt: TGTGCCAGCAGCCCCCTGACCACAGGGATGGAGCAGTTCTTC
cdr3_aa: CASSPLTTGMEQFF

v_call: TRBV7-9
j_call: TRBJ2-5
d_call: TRBD1
clone_size: -
cdr3_nt: TGTGCCAGCACGACAGGGGGAACGGAGACCCAGTACTTC
cdr3_aa: CASTTGGTETQYF

v_call: TRBV2
j_call: TRBJ2-7
d_call: -
clone_size: -
cdr3_nt: TGTGCCAGCAGTCTTCAGGGGCCTATGGAGTACTTC
cdr3_aa: CASSLQGPMEYF

v_call: TRBV9
j_call: TRBJ2-5
d_call: TRBD2
clone_size: -
cdr3_nt: TGTGCCAGCAGCGCCGGAGCGGGAGCAGAGACCCAGTACTTC
cdr3_aa: CASSAGAGAETQYF

v_call: TRBV7-9
j_call: TRBJ1-1
d_call: -
clone_size: few
cdr3_nt: TGTGCCAGCAGCCAGGAGGCGAACACTGAAGCTTTCTTT
cdr3_aa: CASSQEANTEAFF

v_call: TRBV7-8
j_call: TRBJ1-5
d_call: -
clone_size: once
cdr3_nt: TGTGCCAGCTCCCCCCTGCCACTGCAGCCCCAGCATTTT
cdr3_aa: CASSPLPLQPQHF